The T cell receptor (beta chain) under discussion was sequenced for a study of cytomegalovirus exposure and HLA in healthy donors. Study-level findings and limits: A few of the chains that were CMV-associated were confirmed in vitro to be specific for CMV antigens. The classifier, whose performance was assessed in both the original and validation cohorts, reportedly diagnosed cytomegalovirus status with high specificity and sensitivity.

Every donor was a healthy person donating bone marrow. CDR1 MNHEY and CDR2 SVGAGI come from the germline V gene. This CDR3 has 15 amino acids. The V end lost 2 bases, the J end lost 7 bases, and 18 bases lay between the germline ends. PCR employed 60 Vbeta and 13 Jbeta primers. Sequencing used immunoSEQ multiplex PCR; TCRdb keeps in-frame clones, though not all of them. The sample contains 100,000 to 150,000 clones, over 75% of which appear only once. On this clone itself: The target antigen is unknown.

This clonotype originated in a male donor in good health and CMV-seropositive. The gene calls are TRBV6-5 and TRBJ2-7; a weak D match, TRBD2 (6 bases). The sample consisted of PBMCs. The CDR3 loop reads CASSYPVFGSEEQYF. The CDR3 coding sequence is TGTGCCAGCAGTTACCCAGTTTTCGGGAGTGAAGAGCAGTACTTC.